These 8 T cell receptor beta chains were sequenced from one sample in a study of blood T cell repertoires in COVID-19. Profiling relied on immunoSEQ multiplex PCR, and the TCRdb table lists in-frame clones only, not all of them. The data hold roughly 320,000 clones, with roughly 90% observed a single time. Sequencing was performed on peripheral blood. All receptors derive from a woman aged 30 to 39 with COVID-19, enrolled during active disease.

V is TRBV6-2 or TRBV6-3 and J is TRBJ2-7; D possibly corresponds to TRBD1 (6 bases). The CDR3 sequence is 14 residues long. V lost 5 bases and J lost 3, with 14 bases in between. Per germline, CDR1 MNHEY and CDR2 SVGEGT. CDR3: CASSPTGSSYEQYF. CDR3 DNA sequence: TGTGCCAGCAGTCCCACAGGGTCTAGCTACGAGCAGTACTTC.

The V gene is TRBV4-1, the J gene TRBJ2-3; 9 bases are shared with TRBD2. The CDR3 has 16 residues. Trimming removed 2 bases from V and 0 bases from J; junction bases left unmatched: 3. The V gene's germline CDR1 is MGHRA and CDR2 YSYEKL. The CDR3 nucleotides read TGCGCCAGCAGCCAACCCGCGGGGGGGAGCACAGATACGCAGTATTTT. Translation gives CASSQPAGGSTDTQYF.

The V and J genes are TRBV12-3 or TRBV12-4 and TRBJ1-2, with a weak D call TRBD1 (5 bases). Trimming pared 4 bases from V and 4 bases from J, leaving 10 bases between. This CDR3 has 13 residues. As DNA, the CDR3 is TGTGCCAGCAGTTCCGGGGGTACCTATGGCTACACCTTC. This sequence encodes CASSSGGTYGYTF.

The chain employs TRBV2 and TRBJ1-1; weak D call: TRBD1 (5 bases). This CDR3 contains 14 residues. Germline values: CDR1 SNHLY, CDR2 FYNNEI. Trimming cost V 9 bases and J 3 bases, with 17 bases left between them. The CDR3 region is CARKRGRGDTEAFF. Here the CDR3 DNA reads TGTGCCAGAAAACGGGGGAGGGGAGACACTGAAGCTTTCTTT.

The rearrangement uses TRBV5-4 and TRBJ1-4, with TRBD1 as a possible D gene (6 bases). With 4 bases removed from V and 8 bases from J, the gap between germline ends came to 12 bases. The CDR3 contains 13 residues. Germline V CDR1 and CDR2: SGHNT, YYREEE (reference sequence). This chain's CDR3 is CASSPERGEKLFF. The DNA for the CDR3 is TGTGCCAGCAGCCCCGAGAGGGGGGAAAAACTGTTTTTT.

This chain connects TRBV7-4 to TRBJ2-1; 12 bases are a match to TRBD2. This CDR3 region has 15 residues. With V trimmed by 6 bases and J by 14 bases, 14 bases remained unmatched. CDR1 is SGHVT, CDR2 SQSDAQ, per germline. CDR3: CASRLLAGGPSRKFF. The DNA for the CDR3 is TGTGCCAGCAGACTGCTAGCGGGGGGGCCTTCGCGGAAGTTCTTC.

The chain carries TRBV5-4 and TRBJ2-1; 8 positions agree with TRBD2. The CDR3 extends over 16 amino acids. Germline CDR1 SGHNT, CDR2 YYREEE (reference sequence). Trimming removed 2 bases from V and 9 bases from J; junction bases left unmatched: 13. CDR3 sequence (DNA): TGTGCCAGCAGCTTAGGGTTCGGGGGGGCACTGGCTGAGCAGTTCTTC. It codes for CASSLGFGGALAEQFF.

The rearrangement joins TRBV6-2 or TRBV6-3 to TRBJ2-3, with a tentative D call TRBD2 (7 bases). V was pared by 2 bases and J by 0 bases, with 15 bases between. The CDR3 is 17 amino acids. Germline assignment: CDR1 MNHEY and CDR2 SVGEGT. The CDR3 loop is CASSYLGGGESTDTQYF. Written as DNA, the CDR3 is TGTGCCAGCAGTTACCTGGGCGGGGGCGAGAGCACAGATACGCAGTATTTT.